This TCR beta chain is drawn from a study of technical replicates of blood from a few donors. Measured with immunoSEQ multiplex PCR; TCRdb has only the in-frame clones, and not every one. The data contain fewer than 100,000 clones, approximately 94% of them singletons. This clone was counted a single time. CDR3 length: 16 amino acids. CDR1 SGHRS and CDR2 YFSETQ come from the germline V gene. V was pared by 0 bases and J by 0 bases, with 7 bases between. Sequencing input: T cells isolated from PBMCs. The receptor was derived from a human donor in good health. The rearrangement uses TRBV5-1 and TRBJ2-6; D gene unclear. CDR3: CASSLAGNSGANVLTF. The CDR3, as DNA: TGCGCCAGCAGCTTGGCAGGAAACTCTGGGGCCAACGTCCTGACTTTC.